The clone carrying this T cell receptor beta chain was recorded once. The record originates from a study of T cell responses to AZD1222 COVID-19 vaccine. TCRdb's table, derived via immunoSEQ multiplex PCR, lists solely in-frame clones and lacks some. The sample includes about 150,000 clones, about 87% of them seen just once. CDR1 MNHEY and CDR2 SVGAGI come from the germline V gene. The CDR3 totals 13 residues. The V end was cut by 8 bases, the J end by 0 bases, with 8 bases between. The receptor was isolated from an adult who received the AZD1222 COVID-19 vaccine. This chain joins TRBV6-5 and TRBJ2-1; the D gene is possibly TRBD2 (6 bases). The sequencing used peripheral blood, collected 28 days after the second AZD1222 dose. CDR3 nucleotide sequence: TGTGCCAGCGCGGGGAGCTCCTACAATGAGCAGTTCTTC. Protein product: CASAGSSYNEQFF.